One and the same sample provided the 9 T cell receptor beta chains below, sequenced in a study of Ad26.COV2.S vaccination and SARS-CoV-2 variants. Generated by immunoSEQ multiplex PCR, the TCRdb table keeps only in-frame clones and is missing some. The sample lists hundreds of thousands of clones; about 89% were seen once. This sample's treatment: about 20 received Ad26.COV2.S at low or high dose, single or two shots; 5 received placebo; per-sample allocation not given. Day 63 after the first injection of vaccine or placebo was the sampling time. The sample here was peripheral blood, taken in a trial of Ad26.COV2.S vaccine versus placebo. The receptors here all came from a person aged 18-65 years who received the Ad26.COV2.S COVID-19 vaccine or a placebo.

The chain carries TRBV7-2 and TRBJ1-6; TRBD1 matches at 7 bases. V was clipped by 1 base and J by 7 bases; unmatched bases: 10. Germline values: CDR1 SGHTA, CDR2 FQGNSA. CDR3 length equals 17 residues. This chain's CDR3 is CASSLVNNRGSNSPLHF. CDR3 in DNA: TGTGCCAGCAGCTTAGTAAATAACAGGGGATCAAATTCACCCCTCCACTTT.

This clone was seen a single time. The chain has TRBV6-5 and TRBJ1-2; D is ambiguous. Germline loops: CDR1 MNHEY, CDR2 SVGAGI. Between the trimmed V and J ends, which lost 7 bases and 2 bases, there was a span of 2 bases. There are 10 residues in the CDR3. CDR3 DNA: TGTGCCAGCAACAACTATGGCTACACCTTC. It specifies CASNNYGYTF.

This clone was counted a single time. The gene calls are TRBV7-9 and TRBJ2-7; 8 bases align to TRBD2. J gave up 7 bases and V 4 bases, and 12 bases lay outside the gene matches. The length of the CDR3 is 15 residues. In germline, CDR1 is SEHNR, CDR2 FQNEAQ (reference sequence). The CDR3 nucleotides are TGTGCCAGCAGCTCCCCCGGGACTAGAAACATAGAGCAGTACTTC. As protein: CASSSPGTRNIEQYF.

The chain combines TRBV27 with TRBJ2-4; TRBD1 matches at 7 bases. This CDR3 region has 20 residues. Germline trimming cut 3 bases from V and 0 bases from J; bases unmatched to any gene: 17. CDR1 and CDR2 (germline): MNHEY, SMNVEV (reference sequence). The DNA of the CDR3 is TGTGCCAGCAGTTTTTCCTCCCGGACAGGAGTTGGGGTAGCCAAAAACATTCAGTACTTC. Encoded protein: CASSFSSRTGVGVAKNIQYF.

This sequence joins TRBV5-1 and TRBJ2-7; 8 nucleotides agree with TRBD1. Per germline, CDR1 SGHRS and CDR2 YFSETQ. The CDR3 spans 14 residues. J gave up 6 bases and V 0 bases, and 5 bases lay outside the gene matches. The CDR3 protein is CASSLGTGLSEQYF. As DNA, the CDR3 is TGCGCCAGCAGCTTGGGGACAGGGCTATCCGAGCAGTACTTC.

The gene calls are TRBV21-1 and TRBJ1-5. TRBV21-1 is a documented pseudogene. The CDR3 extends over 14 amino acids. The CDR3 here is CASSNSGGGQPQHF. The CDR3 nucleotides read TGTGCCAGCAGCAACAGCGGGGGGGGGCAGCCCCAGCATTTT.

As DNA, the CDR3 is TGTGCCAGCAGCGGACAGGTCGGCGGTGGCTACACCTTC. Its translation is CASSGQVGGGYTF. V is TRBV9 and J is TRBJ1-2, with TRBD1 as a possible D gene (6 bases). Germline loops: CDR1 SGDLS, CDR2 YYNGEE. This CDR3 contains 13 residues. Trimming removed 3 bases at V and 7 bases at J, with 13 bases between.

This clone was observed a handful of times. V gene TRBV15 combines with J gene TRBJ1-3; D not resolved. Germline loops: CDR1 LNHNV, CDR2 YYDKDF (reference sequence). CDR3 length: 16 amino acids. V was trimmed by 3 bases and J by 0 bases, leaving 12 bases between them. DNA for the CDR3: TGTGCCACCAGCAGGTTGGTAGCGAGCTCTGGAAACACCATATATTTT. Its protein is CATSRLVASSGNTIYF.

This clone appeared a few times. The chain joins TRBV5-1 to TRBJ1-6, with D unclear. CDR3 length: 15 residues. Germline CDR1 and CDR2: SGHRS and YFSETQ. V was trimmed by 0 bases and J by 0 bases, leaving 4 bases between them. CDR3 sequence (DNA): TGCGCCAGCAGCTTGGCGAGCTCCTATAATTCACCCCTCCACTTT. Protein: CASSLASSYNSPLHF.